A selection of T cell receptor beta chains follows, all from one sample in a study of early T cells in non-severe SARS-CoV-2 infection. In TCRdb, the 5' RACE reads were re-called with MiXCR into one record per CDR3 protein. This table holds about 36,000 distinct CDR3 sequences, under 7% found once. The specimen was whole blood, collected at baseline. The receptors were gathered from an adult who was a healthcare worker with PCR-confirmed SARS-CoV-2 infection or an uninfected control (not recorded which). The CDR3 runs from the conserved cysteine through the conserved F or W. The D gene is left open where the match is weak. Some rows mark clone size as missing; the rest say once, few, many or name a class of expanded clone.

TRBJ1-1	TRBV6-6	.	.	CASSYAVGTEAFF	TGTGCCAGCAGTTACGCTGTGGGCACTGAAGCTTTCTTT
TRBJ1-6	TRBV10-2	.	many	CASKETGLTYNSPLHF	TGCGCCAGCAAGGAGACAGGCTTGACCTATAATTCACCCCTCCACTTT
TRBJ1-2	TRBV4-3	TRBD1	few	CASSLNRGAHYGYTF	TGCGCCAGCAGCCTAAACAGGGGGGCGCACTATGGCTACACCTTC
TRBJ1-5	TRBV6-5	TRBD1	.	CASSYTRGGNQPQHF	TGTGCCAGCAGTTACACCAGGGGGGGGAATCAGCCCCAGCATTTT
TRBJ2-7	TRBV29-1	TRBD2	many	CSVNPSGTLGEQYF	TGCAGCGTTAACCCTAGCGGGACACTGGGGGAGCAGTACTTC
TRBJ2-3	TRBV12-3/TRBV12-4	TRBD2	few	CASSPHGAGSTDTQYF	TGTGCCAGCAGTCCCCACGGAGCGGGGAGCACAGATACGCAGTATTTT
TRBJ1-2	TRBV12-3/TRBV12-4	.	.	CASSLGGQGNYGYTF	TGTGCCAGCAGTTTGGGGGGCCAGGGCAACTATGGCTACACCTTC
TRBJ2-1	TRBV13	TRBD1	few	CASSFFDRDNEQFF	TGTGCCAGCAGCTTCTTTGACAGGGACAATGAGCAGTTCTTC
TRBJ2-7	TRBV6-5	.	many	CASSYLGGGEGQQYF	TGTGCCAGCAGTTACTTGGGGGGCGGCGAGGGACAGCAGTACTTC
TRBJ1-5	TRBV15	TRBD1	many	CATRTGSQPQHF	TGTGCCACTAGGACAGGCAGCCAGCCCCAGCATTTT
TRBJ2-5	TRBV6-6	TRBD1	many	CASSFRQGETQYF	TGTGCCAGCAGTTTTCGACAGGGGGAGACCCAGTACTTC
TRBJ1-2	TRBV12-2	.	few	CASPPPGQGISLYGYTF	TGTGCAAGTCCCCCCCCTGGGCAGGGTATATCTCTCTATGGCTACACCTTC
TRBJ1-1	TRBV20-1	.	.	CSARVAGLSTEAFF	TGCAGTGCCCGAGTGGCGGGTTTGAGCACTGAAGCTTTCTTT
TRBJ2-5	TRBV5-4	TRBD2	many	CASSLAAGVVETQYF	TGTGCCAGCAGCTTGGCGGCGGGAGTAGTAGAGACCCAGTACTTC
TRBJ2-3	TRBV3-1	TRBD2	many	CASSPGGTDTQYF	TGTGCCAGCAGCCCGGGAGGGACAGATACGCAGTATTTT
TRBJ1-5	TRBV13	.	.	CASSLGLGRQPQHF	TGTGCCAGCAGCTTAGGCCTAGGTAGGCAGCCCCAGCATTTT
TRBJ2-4	TRBV7-8	.	few	CASSLGRGIQYF	TGTGCCAGCAGCTTAGGTAGAGGCATTCAGTACTTC
TRBJ2-1	TRBV29-1	.	medium-sized	CSVDSSYNEQFF	TGCAGCGTTGACAGCTCCTACAATGAGCAGTTCTTC
TRBJ1-2	TRBV7-2	.	.	CASSFKTGWNYGYTF	TGTGCCAGCAGCTTTAAGACAGGATGGAACTATGGCTACACCTTC
TRBJ2-3	TRBV28	.	few	CASSPGSTDTQYF	TGTGCCAGCAGTCCGGGGAGCACAGATACGCAGTATTTT
TRBJ2-1	TRBV10-1	TRBD2	.	CASSAGAGVYNEQFF	TGCGCCAGCAGTGCTGGGGCGGGAGTATACAATGAGCAGTTCTTC
TRBJ2-2	TRBV6-2/TRBV6-3	.	few	CASSVELSNTGELFF	TGTGCCAGCAGTGTGGAGCTCTCTAACACCGGGGAGCTGTTTTTT
TRBJ2-3	TRBV7-8	TRBD1	many	CASSTEGAWGTDTQYF	TGTGCCAGCAGCACCGAGGGGGCTTGGGGCACAGATACGCAGTATTTT
TRBJ2-1	TRBV5-1	.	many	CASSFPNNEQFF	TGCGCCAGCAGCTTCCCGAACAATGAGCAGTTCTTC
TRBJ2-5	TRBV5-1	.	few	CASSRGRDWRQETQYF	TGCGCCAGCAGCCGGGGGCGGGACTGGAGACAAGAGACCCAGTACTTC
TRBJ1-1	TRBV5-1	.	.	CASSLAMWGTRNTEAFF	TGCGCCAGCAGCTTGGCCATGTGGGGGACAAGGAACACTGAAGCTTTCTTT
TRBJ1-3	TRBV6-6	TRBD1	few	CASSYPPGQGPGNTIYF	TGTGCCAGCAGTTACCCGCCGGGACAGGGCCCTGGAAACACCATATATTTT
TRBJ1-2	TRBV19	.	few	CASTPYGNYGYTF	TGTGCCAGTACCCCATACGGGAACTATGGCTACACCTTC
TRBJ2-5	TRBV9	TRBD2	many	CASSDPDSGRRETQYF	TGTGCCAGCAGCGACCCCGATAGCGGGAGGAGGGAGACCCAGTACTTC
TRBJ2-2	TRBV27	.	many	CASSLGVGTGELFF	TGTGCCAGCAGTTTAGGTGTGGGTACCGGGGAGCTGTTTTTT
TRBJ2-7	TRBV18	TRBD1	many	CASSPGQGRSYEQYF	TGTGCCAGCTCACCAGGACAGGGACGGTCCTACGAGCAGTACTTC
TRBJ2-5	TRBV3-2	.	.	CASSHPTSGRGKKGETQYF	TGTGCCAGCAGCCACCCGACTAGCGGGAGAGGCAAGAAAGGAGAGACCCAGTACTTC
TRBJ1-1	TRBV12-3/TRBV12-4	.	.	CASSPREYEAFF	TGTGCCAGCAGTCCCCGGGAATATGAAGCTTTCTTT
TRBJ2-7	TRBV27	TRBD2	.	CASSSQGLAFSHEQYF	TGTGCCAGCAGTTCCCAGGGACTAGCATTCTCCCACGAGCAGTACTTC
TRBJ2-6	TRBV7-2	.	.	CASRDVSGANVLTF	TGTGCCAGCAGGGACGTCTCTGGGGCCAACGTCCTGACTTTC
TRBJ1-1	TRBV19	.	.	CASTVGLDWGGQAFF	TGTGCCAGTACGGTCGGTTTAGACTGGGGAGGGCAAGCTTTCTTT
TRBJ2-7	TRBV28	.	few	CASSFATGWGYEQYF	TGTGCCAGCAGTTTTGCGACTGGTTGGGGCTACGAGCAGTACTTC
TRBJ2-7	TRBV7-9	TRBD1	many	CASSGDRAYEQYF	TGTGCCAGCAGCGGGGACAGGGCCTACGAGCAGTACTTC
TRBJ2-1	TRBV29-1	.	many	CSVAGNNEQFF	TGCAGCGTTGCGGGAAACAATGAGCAGTTCTTC
TRBJ1-1	TRBV30	.	.	CAWTRDTEAFF	TGTGCCTGGACGAGGGACACTGAAGCTTTCTTT
TRBJ2-2	TRBV6-1	.	few	CASSELGNTGELFF	TGTGCCAGCAGTGAATTAGGAAACACCGGGGAGCTGTTTTTT
TRBJ1-5	TRBV5-1	TRBD1	many	CASSLTGNSNQPQHF	TGCGCCAGCAGCCTGACAGGGAACAGCAATCAGCCCCAGCATTTT
TRBJ1-2	TRBV20-1	.	.	CSAPKIGVVDGYTF	TGCAGTGCTCCTAAGATCGGGGTGGTAGATGGCTACACCTTC
TRBJ2-7	TRBV27	.	.	CASSPGATTYEQYF	TGTGCCAGCAGTCCCGGGGCCACAACCTACGAGCAGTACTTC
TRBJ2-1	TRBV28	TRBD1	.	CATRGRSYNEQFF	TGTGCCACCAGGGGGCGCTCCTACAATGAGCAGTTCTTC
TRBJ1-6	TRBV7-9	.	many	CASSGGTEYNSPLHF	TGTGCCAGCAGCGGTGGGACCGAGTATAATTCACCCCTCCACTTT
TRBJ2-1	TRBV12-3/TRBV12-4	TRBD2	few	CASSFITASGYNEQFF	TGTGCCAGCAGTTTCATTACTGCTAGCGGCTACAATGAGCAGTTCTTC
TRBJ1-2	TRBV4-1	TRBD1	many	CASSQELGQGHGYTF	TGCGCCAGCAGCCAAGAATTGGGACAGGGCCATGGCTACACCTTC
TRBJ2-3	TRBV5-6	TRBD2	many	CASSRTSGITDTQYF	TGTGCCAGCAGCCGGACTAGCGGGATTACAGATACGCAGTATTTT
TRBJ2-1	TRBV7-9	.	many	CASMGGSYNEQFF	TGTGCCAGCATGGGGGGCTCCTACAATGAGCAGTTCTTC
TRBJ1-3	TRBV9	.	many	CASSVAVGVSGNTIYF	TGTGCCAGCAGCGTAGCTGTAGGCGTGTCTGGAAACACCATATATTTT
TRBJ2-7	TRBV20-1	TRBD2	many	CSARDPKNSGRHF	TGCAGTGCTAGAGATCCCAAGAATAGCGGGAGACACTTC